These T cell receptor beta chains were read from a single sample in a study of blood T cell repertoires in COVID-19. The data were produced by immunoSEQ multiplex PCR, yet TCRdb's version contains in-frame clones alone and is incomplete. This sample has over 200,000 clones; almost 85% occur once, and the top ten carry about 15%. Specimen: PBMCs or T cells enriched from blood (not recorded which). These receptors came from a man aged 35-49 years who had recovered from COVID-19. CDR3s include the opening cysteine and the closing phenylalanine or tryptophan. Fields, in order: D gene, V gene, J gene, clone size, CDR3 protein, CDR3 DNA. A D gene is named only where the DNA matches it firmly. For some rows the clone size is stated as once, few or many, or as a class when expanded; others skip it.

d_gene: -; v_gene: TRBV4-3; j_gene: TRBJ1-2; abundance: -; CDR3aa: CASSQDPQGNYGYTF; CDR3nt: TGCGCCAGCAGCCAAGATCCCCAGGGGAACTATGGCTACACCTTC
d_gene: -; v_gene: TRBV7-9; j_gene: TRBJ1-1; abundance: -; CDR3aa: CASSVRDTAEAFF; CDR3nt: TGTGCCAGCAGCGTCCGGGACACGGCTGAAGCTTTCTTT
d_gene: -; v_gene: TRBV11-3; j_gene: TRBJ2-2; abundance: once; CDR3aa: CASSSPGGINTGELFF; CDR3nt: TGTGCCAGCAGCTCCCCTGGCGGGATAAACACCGGGGAGCTGTTTTTT
d_gene: -; v_gene: TRBV15; j_gene: TRBJ1-2; abundance: -; CDR3aa: CATSRDQTDYGYTF; CDR3nt: TGTGCCACCAGCAGAGATCAGACAGACTATGGCTACACCTTC
d_gene: -; v_gene: TRBV30; j_gene: TRBJ1-5; abundance: -; CDR3aa: CAWSMTANQPQHF; CDR3nt: TGTGCCTGGAGTATGACAGCTAATCAGCCCCAGCATTTT
d_gene: -; v_gene: TRBV30; j_gene: TRBJ1-1; abundance: -; CDR3aa: CAWSPNRADEAFF; CDR3nt: TGTGCCTGGAGTCCTAACAGGGCAGATGAAGCTTTCTTT
d_gene: -; v_gene: TRBV2; j_gene: TRBJ2-1; abundance: few; CDR3aa: CASSPSREQFF; CDR3nt: TGTGCCAGCAGTCCATCGCGGGAGCAGTTCTTC
d_gene: -; v_gene: TRBV9; j_gene: TRBJ2-1; abundance: -; CDR3aa: CASSVVREPGEQFF; CDR3nt: TGTGCCAGCAGCGTAGTACGGGAGCCTGGTGAGCAGTTCTTC
d_gene: -; v_gene: TRBV5-1; j_gene: TRBJ2-7; abundance: -; CDR3aa: CASSLEGAYSYEQYF; CDR3nt: TGCGCCAGCAGTCTCGAGGGCGCCTACTCCTACGAGCAGTACTTC
d_gene: -; v_gene: TRBV28; j_gene: TRBJ1-5; abundance: few; CDR3aa: CAIEGAGSQPQHF; CDR3nt: TGTGCCATCGAAGGGGCAGGCAGTCAGCCCCAGCATTTT
d_gene: TRBD1; v_gene: TRBV7-2; j_gene: TRBJ1-6; abundance: -; CDR3aa: CASSSLRQGINSPLHF; CDR3nt: TGTGCCAGCAGCTCGTTAAGACAGGGAATTAATTCACCCCTCCACTTT
d_gene: TRBD1; v_gene: TRBV28; j_gene: TRBJ1-2; abundance: -; CDR3aa: CASRSGQRVNGYTF; CDR3nt: TGTGCCAGCAGATCGGGACAGAGGGTTAATGGCTACACCTTC
d_gene: TRBD1; v_gene: TRBV27; j_gene: TRBJ2-5; abundance: -; CDR3aa: CASSDGTGGRETQYF; CDR3nt: TGTGCCAGCAGTGATGGGACAGGGGGCCGGGAGACCCAGTACTTC
d_gene: -; v_gene: TRBV7-9; j_gene: TRBJ1-5; abundance: -; CDR3aa: CASSPENQPQHF; CDR3nt: TGTGCCAGCAGCCCTGAGAACCAGCCCCAGCATTTT
d_gene: TRBD1; v_gene: TRBV27; j_gene: TRBJ1-1; abundance: -; CDR3aa: CASNSPSGGQGEAFF; CDR3nt: TGTGCCAGCAATTCGCCAAGTGGGGGACAGGGCGAAGCTTTCTTT
d_gene: -; v_gene: TRBV10-1; j_gene: TRBJ2-3; abundance: -; CDR3aa: CASSDTAGWADTQYF; CDR3nt: TGCGCCAGCAGTGATACGGCGGGATGGGCAGATACGCAGTATTTT
d_gene: TRBD1; v_gene: TRBV7-2; j_gene: TRBJ1-5; abundance: -; CDR3aa: CASSSTGAPRQPQHF; CDR3nt: TGTGCCAGCAGCTCGACAGGGGCCCCAAGGCAGCCCCAGCATTTT
d_gene: TRBD2; v_gene: TRBV5-1; j_gene: TRBJ2-1; abundance: -; CDR3aa: CASSSIAGVDEQFF; CDR3nt: TGCGCCAGCAGCTCCATAGCGGGAGTAGATGAGCAGTTCTTC
d_gene: -; v_gene: TRBV5-5; j_gene: TRBJ2-5; abundance: -; CDR3aa: CASSLDSGGETQYF; CDR3nt: TGTGCCAGCAGCTTGGATAGCGGTGGAGAGACCCAGTACTTC
d_gene: TRBD1; v_gene: TRBV5-1; j_gene: TRBJ1-2; abundance: few; CDR3aa: CASKKTTGQLNYGYTF; CDR3nt: TGCGCCAGCAAGAAAACGACAGGGCAGCTTAACTATGGCTACACCTTC
d_gene: TRBD2; v_gene: TRBV4-1; j_gene: TRBJ2-7; abundance: -; CDR3aa: CASSQVVAGGPGEQYF; CDR3nt: TGCGCCAGCAGCCAAGTCGTAGCGGGAGGGCCAGGCGAGCAGTACTTC
d_gene: -; v_gene: TRBV7-8; j_gene: TRBJ1-3; abundance: once; CDR3aa: CASSLEEAVGLGNTIYF; CDR3nt: TGTGCCAGCAGCTTAGAAGAGGCCGTCGGACTTGGAAACACCATATATTTT
d_gene: -; v_gene: TRBV18; j_gene: TRBJ1-5; abundance: few; CDR3aa: CASSPDKGSGQPQHF; CDR3nt: TGTGCCAGCTCACCAGATAAGGGTTCGGGACAGCCCCAGCATTTT
d_gene: TRBD1; v_gene: TRBV7-2; j_gene: TRBJ1-1; abundance: -; CDR3aa: CASSLRRPGGLEAFF; CDR3nt: TGTGCCAGCAGCTTAAGGCGACCAGGGGGCCTTGAAGCTTTCTTT
d_gene: -; v_gene: TRBV24-1; j_gene: TRBJ1-5; abundance: -; CDR3aa: CATSRGNQPQHF; CDR3nt: TGTGCCACCTCTCGGGGCAATCAGCCCCAGCATTTT
d_gene: -; v_gene: TRBV7-3; j_gene: TRBJ1-4; abundance: -; CDR3aa: CASSLRESGGGEKLFF; CDR3nt: TGTGCCAGCAGCTTAAGGGAGTCCGGGGGTGGCGAAAAACTGTTTTTT
d_gene: TRBD1; v_gene: TRBV29-1; j_gene: TRBJ1-2; abundance: -; CDR3aa: CSVSRTGRNYGYTF; CDR3nt: TGCAGCGTTTCCCGGACAGGGAGGAACTATGGCTACACCTTC
d_gene: -; v_gene: TRBV9; j_gene: TRBJ1-1; abundance: once; CDR3aa: CASSVGGSPAEAFF; CDR3nt: TGTGCCAGCAGCGTCGGAGGGTCCCCAGCTGAAGCTTTCTTT
d_gene: TRBD1; v_gene: TRBV28; j_gene: TRBJ1-2; abundance: -; CDR3aa: CASRPGQGSGYTF; CDR3nt: TGTGCCAGCAGACCGGGACAGGGAAGTGGCTACACCTTC
d_gene: -; v_gene: TRBV27; j_gene: TRBJ1-1; abundance: -; CDR3aa: CASSSFPGGTEAFF; CDR3nt: TGTGCCAGCAGTTCCTTCCCGGGGGGCACTGAAGCTTTCTTT
d_gene: -; v_gene: TRBV28; j_gene: TRBJ1-3; abundance: once; CDR3aa: CASSSRGTGNTIYF; CDR3nt: TGTGCCAGCAGTTCAAGGGGAACCGGAAACACCATATATTTT
d_gene: TRBD1; v_gene: TRBV5-1; j_gene: TRBJ1-1; abundance: -; CDR3aa: CASSAQGQGTEAFF; CDR3nt: TGCGCCAGCAGCGCCCAGGGACAGGGTACTGAAGCTTTCTTT
d_gene: TRBD1; v_gene: TRBV9; j_gene: TRBJ2-1; abundance: -; CDR3aa: CASSAGQGAYNEQFF; CDR3nt: TGTGCCAGCAGCGCCGGACAGGGGGCCTACAATGAGCAGTTCTTC
d_gene: TRBD1; v_gene: TRBV3-1/TRBV3-2; j_gene: TRBJ1-2; abundance: once; CDR3aa: CASSHRDRVDGYTF; CDR3nt: TGTGCCAGCAGCCACCGGGACAGAGTCGATGGCTACACCTTC
d_gene: -; v_gene: TRBV28; j_gene: TRBJ1-1; abundance: -; CDR3aa: CATDNRARGNTEAFF; CDR3nt: TGTGCCACCGATAACAGGGCTCGGGGGAACACTGAAGCTTTCTTT